This T cell receptor beta chain was obtained from a study of graft-versus-host responses after intestinal transplantation (dated by TCRdb to 2020 to 2023). Regarding the study in general: Recipients received multivisceral, liver-intestinal, or isolated intestinal transplants. Every recipient was given anti-thymocyte globulin induction, then maintenance tacrolimus and steroids for 3 to 4 years. After intestinal transplantation, graft-versus-host and host-versus-graft alloreactive T cell clones were followed in the graft, circulation and bone marrow using bulk TCR-beta CDR3 sequencing. To identify alloreactive clones, pre-transplant mixed lymphocyte reaction products were sequenced and then compared with unstimulated pre-transplant donor and recipient T cells. The cohort enrolled about two dozen intestinal transplant recipients, one of whom was a retransplant, and a few patients without pretransplant specimens were excluded. A peak of at least 4% donor T cells among recipient peripheral blood mononuclear cells was the definition used for donor T cell macrochimerism. Rather than going through the commercial service, samples from a few later patients were sequenced in-house on an Illumina MiSeq and processed with MiXCR.

V ends up 1 base short and J 4 bases short, with an unmatched junction base count of 11. The germline V gene (reference sequence) gives CDR1 as SEHNR and CDR2 as FQNEAQ. The CDR3 sequence holds 19 residues, the cysteine and phenylalanine included. Just the 57-base CDR3 DNA is kept, in frame starting at base 1. The intended sense of this specimen's time point label: cells obtained before transplantation from donor or recipient. CD3+CD4+ and CD3+CD8+ populations were FACS-sorted from unstimulated pre-transplant donor and recipient cells taken from spleen or lymph nodes. Libraries were prepared through the immunoSEQ multiplex PCR assay. For most patients, genomic DNA was isolated with the Qiagen DNeasy Blood and Tissue Kit and sent frozen to Adaptive Biotechnologies for TCR sequencing. For most patients, genomic DNA was subjected to high-throughput TCR-beta CDR3 sequencing by Adaptive Biotechnologies. Turning to the authors' computational methods: Adaptive's ImmunoSEQ software supplied the TCR sequencing data for around 19 patients, while MiXCR and VDJtools were used to process a few other patients. To correct CD4 versus CD8 sorting errors, sequences present in both subsets at a frequency ratio below 5:1 were removed. CDR3 nucleotide sequences shared by donor and recipient were removed because the origin of these sequences could not be assigned. Alloreactive clones required at least 2-fold expansion over unstimulated cells and minimum CFSE-low frequency of 0.002% (template counts) or 0.001% (read counts). Clones were considered mappable if detected in sequenced pre-transplant spleen, lymph node, or MLR CFSE-low populations of the donor or recipient. The cumulative frequency of alloreactive clones was calculated as a percentage of all sequences, weighted by copy number. TCRdb obtained this table from immuneACCESS and retained in-frame rearrangements with V and J assigned. These tables miss some clones; where compared with another copy, unresolved V genes account for less than half of the shortfall, and the remainder is unexplained. V, J and clone size are those of that table, while D and trimming were read from the DNA. In this sample the table shows about 97,000 clones, roughly 91% of which occur a single time. Clones ranked in the top ten supply about 0.18% of the sample.

A remark on this clone: Its recognized antigen is unknown. No base qualities exist here, and no much larger clone lies one base off it.

Study-wide conclusions, independent of this receptor: Early after transplant, peak levels of circulating GvH clones were associated with declines in HvG clones. GvH clones were detected in recipient bone marrow, and some of these GvH clones were observed earlier in ileal mucosa or blood, consistent with an intestinal mucosal origin. The conclusions were limited by the relatively low number and heterogeneity of the intestinal transplant patients. In patients with donor T cell macrochimerism, the allografts had high GvH to HvG T cell clonal ratios.

The rearrangement combines TRBV7-9 with TRBJ1-6, and TRBD1 aligns with 9 junction nucleotides. This specimen was unstimulated CD4+ T cells sorted from spleen or lymph node cells, taken before transplant. This TCR was sampled from a human donor who was the organ donor for an intestinal transplant. CDR3 sequence: CASSLEVTGGAGYNSPLHF. The sequenced DNA is TGTGCCAGCAGCTTAGAGGTGACAGGGGGAGCCGGATATAATTCACCCCTCCACTTT.